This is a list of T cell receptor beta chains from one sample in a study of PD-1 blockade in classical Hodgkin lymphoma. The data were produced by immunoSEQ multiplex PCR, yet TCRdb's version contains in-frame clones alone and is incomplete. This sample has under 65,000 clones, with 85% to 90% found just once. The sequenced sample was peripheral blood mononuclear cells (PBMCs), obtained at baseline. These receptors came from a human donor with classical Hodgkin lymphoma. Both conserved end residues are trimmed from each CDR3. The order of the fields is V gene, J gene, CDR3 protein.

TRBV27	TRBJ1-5	ASSLGRGQPQH
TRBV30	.	ALECNNSYEQY
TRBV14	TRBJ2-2	ASRNPAGELF
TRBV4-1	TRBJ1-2	ASSQPGTNYGYT
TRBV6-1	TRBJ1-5	ASAQPQH
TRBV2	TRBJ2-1	ASSEVLGQGPYNEQF
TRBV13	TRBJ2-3	ASSLGRGADTQY
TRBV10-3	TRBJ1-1	AISEFFPDRVRKGTEAF
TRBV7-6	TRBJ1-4	ASSVEDLGANEKLF
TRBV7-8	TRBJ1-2	ASSPGPGYT
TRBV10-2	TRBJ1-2	ASSDLGQGNYGYT
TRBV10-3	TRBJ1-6	AISEEQGLGLLH
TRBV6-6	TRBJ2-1	ASMSGGLEGYNEQF
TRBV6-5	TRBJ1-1	ASSYGTGATEAF
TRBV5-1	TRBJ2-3	ASSLGASTDTQY
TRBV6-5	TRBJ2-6	ASSYSDTPGANVLT
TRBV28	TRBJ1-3	ASSLYGEIVPGNTIY
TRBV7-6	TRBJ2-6	ASSLERAGSSGANVLT
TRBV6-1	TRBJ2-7	ASRDYYEQY
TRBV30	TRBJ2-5	AWSGAQETQY
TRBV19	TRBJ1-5	ASNSGTGWSQPQH
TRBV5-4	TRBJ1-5	ASSFPGEQPQH
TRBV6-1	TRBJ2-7	ASSDGQGPSYEQY
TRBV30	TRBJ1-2	AWSGDSGGYGYT
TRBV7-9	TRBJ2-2	AAGRGSENTGELF
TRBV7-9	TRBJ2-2	ASISGLNTGELF
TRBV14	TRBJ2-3	ASSLFTDTQY
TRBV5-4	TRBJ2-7	ASSSPGTVHYEQY
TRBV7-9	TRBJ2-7	ASSLGTLSSYEQY
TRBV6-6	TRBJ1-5	ASTNGQPQH
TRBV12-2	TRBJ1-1	AGVTGSREAF
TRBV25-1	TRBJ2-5	ASSSLTGDPQETQY
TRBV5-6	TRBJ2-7	ASSLMSEQY
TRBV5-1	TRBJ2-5	ASSLMGVRETQY
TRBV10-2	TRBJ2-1	AAKTGSSYNEQF
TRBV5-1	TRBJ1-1	ASSFERANTEAF
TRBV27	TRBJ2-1	ASGWQTNEQF
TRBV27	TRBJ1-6	ASSSGTGLMRDSPLH
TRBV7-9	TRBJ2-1	ASSLWAGQGNNEQF
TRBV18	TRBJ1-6	ASSPTLGGSRISPLH
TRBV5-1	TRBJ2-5	ASEGTSQETQY
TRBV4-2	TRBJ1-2	ASSQPDREGRGYT
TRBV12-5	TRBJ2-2	ASGLVVGRNTGELF
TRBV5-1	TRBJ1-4	ASSPGQGLREKLF
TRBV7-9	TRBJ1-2	ASSQGTGGGYT
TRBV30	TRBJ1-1	AWISGGWTEAF